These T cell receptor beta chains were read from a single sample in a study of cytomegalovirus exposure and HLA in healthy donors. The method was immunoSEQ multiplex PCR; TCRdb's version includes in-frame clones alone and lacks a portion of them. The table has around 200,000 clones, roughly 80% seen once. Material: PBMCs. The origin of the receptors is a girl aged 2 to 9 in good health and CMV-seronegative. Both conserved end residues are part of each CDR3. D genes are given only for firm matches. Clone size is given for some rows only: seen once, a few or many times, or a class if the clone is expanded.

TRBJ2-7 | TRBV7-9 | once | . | TGTGCCAGCAGCGACGCTGGGCTCTCCTACGAGCAGTACTTC | CASSDAGLSYEQYF
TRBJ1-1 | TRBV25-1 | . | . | TGTGCCAGCAGTGAGACCGGGTTCACTGAAGCTTTCTTT | CASSETGFTEAFF
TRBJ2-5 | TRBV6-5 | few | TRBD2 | TGTGCCAGCAGCCGACTAGCGGGGTTCCAAGAGACCCAGTACTTC | CASSRLAGFQETQYF
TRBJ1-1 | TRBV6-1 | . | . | TGTGCCAGCACAGAAACAGTGAACACTGAAGCTTTCTTT | CASTETVNTEAFF
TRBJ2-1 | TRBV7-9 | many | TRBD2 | TGTGCCAGCACCCCCCGGTCAGCGGGGGGTACGCATGAGCAGTTCTTC | CASTPRSAGGTHEQFF
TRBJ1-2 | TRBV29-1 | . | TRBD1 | TGCAGCGTTGAACCTTCTACCGGGACAGGGTCGAGTGGCTACACCTTC | CSVEPSTGTGSSGYTF
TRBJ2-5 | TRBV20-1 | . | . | TGCAGTGCTTTCTCGGAGACCCAGTACTTC | CSAFSETQYF
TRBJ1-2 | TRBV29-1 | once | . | TGCAGCGTCCAAACGGAGAATGGCTACACCTTC | CSVQTENGYTF
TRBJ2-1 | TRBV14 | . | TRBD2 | TGTGCCAGCAGCCAGGGGCTAGCGGGGGGCACTTCATACAATGAGCAGTTCTTC | CASSQGLAGGTSYNEQFF
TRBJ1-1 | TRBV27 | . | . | TGTGCCAGCAGTTTCTATATTGACAGGGAAGCTTTCTTT | CASSFYIDREAFF
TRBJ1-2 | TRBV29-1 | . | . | TGCAGCGTGGACCAGGGGACCCATGGCTACACCTTC | CSVDQGTHGYTF
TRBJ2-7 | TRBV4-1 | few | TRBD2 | TGCGCCAGCAGCCACGGACTAGCGGGGACCTACGAGCAGTACTTC | CASSHGLAGTYEQYF
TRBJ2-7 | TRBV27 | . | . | TGTGCCAGCAGTTTATCAGGTTGGGGGCGGGAGAGCGAGCAGTACTTC | CASSLSGWGRESEQYF
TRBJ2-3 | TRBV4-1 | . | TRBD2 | TGCGCCAGCAGCCAAGACCTTAGCGGGGGGGCCATAGATACGCAGTATTTT | CASSQDLSGGAIDTQYF
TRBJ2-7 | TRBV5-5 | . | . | TGTGCCAGCCGATGGATGGGGCCCGGATGGTACTTC | CASRWMGPGWYF
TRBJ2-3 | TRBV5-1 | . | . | TGCGCCAGCAGCTTGGATGGGGGGGCTCGGGATACGCAGTATTTT | CASSLDGGARDTQYF
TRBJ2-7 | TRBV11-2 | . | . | TGTGCCAGCACCCAAAGTTACGGGGGATACGAGCAGTACTTC | CASTQSYGGYEQYF
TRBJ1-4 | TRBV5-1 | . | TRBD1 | TGCGCCAGCAGCTGGGGGACAGCTGCAACTAATGAAAAACTGTTTTTT | CASSWGTAATNEKLFF
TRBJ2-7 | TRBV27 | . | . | TGTGCCAGCAGTGCCCTTAGCGCTCTTGGGAGCGAGCAGTACTTC | CASSALSALGSEQYF
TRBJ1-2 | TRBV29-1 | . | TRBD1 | TGCAGCGTTGAAGGACAGGGAGGCGAGGACTATGGCTACACCTTC | CSVEGQGGEDYGYTF
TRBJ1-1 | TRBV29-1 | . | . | TGCAGCTACGACCGGGGAGGGTACACTGAAGCTTTCTTT | CSYDRGGYTEAFF
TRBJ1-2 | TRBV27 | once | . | TGTGCCAGCAGAAGGGGTTCCGACTATGGCTACACCTTC | CASRRGSDYGYTF
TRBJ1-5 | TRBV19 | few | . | TGTGCCAGTAGTATAGATCGACAGCTAGATCAAAAACGGCGGCCCCAGCATTTT | CASSIDRQLDQKRRPQHF
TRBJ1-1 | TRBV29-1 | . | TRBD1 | TGCAGCGTTGCGGGACAGCAACGTGAAGCTTTCTTT | CSVAGQQREAFF
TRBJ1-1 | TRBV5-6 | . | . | TGTGCCAGCAGCTGGGCTAGGGGGACCGCGAACACTGAAGCTTTCTTT | CASSWARGTANTEAFF
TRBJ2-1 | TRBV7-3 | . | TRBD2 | TGTGCCAGCAGCCTGCTAGCGGGGAGTTACAATGAGCAGTTCTTC | CASSLLAGSYNEQFF
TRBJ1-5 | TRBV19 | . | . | TGTGCCAGTAGTATCTTACAGAGCAATCAGCCCCAGCATTTT | CASSILQSNQPQHF
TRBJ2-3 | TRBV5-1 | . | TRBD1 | TGCGCCAGCAGCTTAATGGACAGGAGCACAGATACGCAGTATTTT | CASSLMDRSTDTQYF
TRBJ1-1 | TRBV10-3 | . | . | TGTGCCACCATCCGGGACAAGAACACTGAAGCTTTCTTT | CATIRDKNTEAFF
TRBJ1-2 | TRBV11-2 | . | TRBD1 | TGTGCCAGCAGCCCAAGCGGTCAGGGGGCCTTCTATGGCTACACCTTC | CASSPSGQGAFYGYTF
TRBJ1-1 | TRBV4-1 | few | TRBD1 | TGCGCCAGCAGCCGTGCAGGGGGTAACACTGAAGCTTTCTTT | CASSRAGGNTEAFF
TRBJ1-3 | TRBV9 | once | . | TGTGCCAGTAATGCAGGTTCCTCTGGAAACACCATATATTTT | CASNAGSSGNTIYF
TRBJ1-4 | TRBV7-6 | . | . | TGTGCCAGCAGCTCCGGGGGATGGGTGTTTTTT | CASSSGGWVFF
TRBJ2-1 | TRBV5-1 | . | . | TGCGCCAGCAGCTTGACGGGGGAGAATGAGCAGTTCTTC | CASSLTGENEQFF
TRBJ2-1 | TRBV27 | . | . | TGTGCCAGCAGTCTGTCCGTGGGGGCCCACAATGAGCAGTTCTTC | CASSLSVGAHNEQFF
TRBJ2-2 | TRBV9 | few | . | TGTGCCAGCAGCGTTGAGGCGAACACCGGGGAGCTGTTTTTT | CASSVEANTGELFF
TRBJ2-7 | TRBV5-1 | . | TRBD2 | TGCGCCAGCAGCTTGGAAAGCGGGAGCCACGAGCAGTACTTC | CASSLESGSHEQYF
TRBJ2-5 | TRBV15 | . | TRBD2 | TGTGCCACCAGCAGGCCGGGGGCGAGCGGGGGGACCTTCCAAGAGACCCAGTACTTC | CATSRPGASGGTFQETQYF
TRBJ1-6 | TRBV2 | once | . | TGTGCCAGCAACCAACAGGCTAGCTCCTATAATTCACCCCTCCACTTT | CASNQQASSYNSPLHF
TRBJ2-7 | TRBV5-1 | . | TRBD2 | TGCGCCAGCAACGGGAGGAGCTCCTACGAGCAGTACTTC | CASNGRSSYEQYF
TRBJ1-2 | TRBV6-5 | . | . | TGTGCCAGCAGTTACTCTCCAGGGGATAACTATGGCTACACCTTC | CASSYSPGDNYGYTF
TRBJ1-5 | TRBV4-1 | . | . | TGCGCCAGCAGCCCATTACAGTATAGCAATCAGCCCCAGCATTTT | CASSPLQYSNQPQHF
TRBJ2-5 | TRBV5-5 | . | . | TGTGCCAGCAGCTTCTTAGCTCAAGAGACCCAGTACTTC | CASSFLAQETQYF
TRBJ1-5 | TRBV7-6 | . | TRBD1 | TGTGCCAGCAGCTTAAGGGACAGGGATCAGCCCCAGCATTTT | CASSLRDRDQPQHF
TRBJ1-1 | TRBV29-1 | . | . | TGCAGCGTTGAGAAGAGGGCGCGGGCTGAAGCTTTCTTT | CSVEKRARAEAFF
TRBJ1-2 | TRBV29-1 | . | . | TGCAGCGGTGGAGGGGCCTATGGCTACACCTTC | CSGGGAYGYTF
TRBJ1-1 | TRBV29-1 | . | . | TGCAGCGTTGCGGGGTACCCGGGCACTGAAGCTTTCTTT | CSVAGYPGTEAFF
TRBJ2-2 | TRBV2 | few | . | TGTGCCAGCCGCGAGGGAGCGAGCCACACCGGGGAGCTGTTTTTT | CASREGASHTGELFF
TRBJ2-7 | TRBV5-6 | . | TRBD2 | TGTGCCAGCAGACCAAGCGGGACCTACGAGCAGTACTTC | CASRPSGTYEQYF
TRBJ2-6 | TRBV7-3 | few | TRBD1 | TGTGCCAGCAGCCAGACAGGGAGCGGGGCCAACGTCCTGACTTTC | CASSQTGSGANVLTF
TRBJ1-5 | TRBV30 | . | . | TGTGCCTGGAGTGTACAACAGAATCAGCCCCAGCATTTT | CAWSVQQNQPQHF
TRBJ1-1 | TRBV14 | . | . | TGTGCCAGCAGCCGACGTTTGGACTTGAACACTGAAGCTTTCTTT | CASSRRLDLNTEAFF
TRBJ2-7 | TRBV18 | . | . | TGTGCCAGCTCACCACAGAGCTCCTACGAGCAGTACTTC | CASSPQSSYEQYF
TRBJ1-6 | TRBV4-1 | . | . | TGCGCCAGCAGCCTGCCGAACGGGGAAGGAGCCACTATCCTCCACTTT | CASSLPNGEGATILHF
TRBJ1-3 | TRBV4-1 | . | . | TGCGCCAGCAAAGATGATAGAGGGGCCCAGGGGCCAAACACCATATATTTT | CASKDDRGAQGPNTIYF